The T cell receptor beta chain under discussion was sequenced for a study of shared clonotypes between healthy human individuals. The CDR3 extends over 13 amino acids. Trimming stripped 2 bases from V and 6 bases from J, with 8 bases between. Per the germline V gene, CDR1 is MGHDK and CDR2 is SYGVNS. The authors ran the assay at deep level. Genomic DNA (from each subset) was split evenly across several immunoSEQ plates. The authors' processing: Filtering differed because ImmunoSEQ produced junction-only sequences that carried no quality scores. Here immunoSEQ multiplex PCR was the method, and the copy in TCRdb shows in-frame clones only, minus some. The D gene and trimming were derived from the DNA, and the V and J assignments and clone size from that table. The sample contains 2 million to 2.5 million clones, 90% to 97% of which appear only once.

The sequenced sample consisted of naive CD4+ T cells sorted from blood. Subset given: CD45RA+ positively selected. The chain carries TRBV25-1 and TRBJ2-1; D is undetermined. The receptor comes from a man aged 18 to 29 in good health. The CDR3 DNA follows: TGTGCCAGCAGTGAAAGGGCCTCCAATGAGCAGTTCTTC. It yields the protein CASSERASNEQFF.